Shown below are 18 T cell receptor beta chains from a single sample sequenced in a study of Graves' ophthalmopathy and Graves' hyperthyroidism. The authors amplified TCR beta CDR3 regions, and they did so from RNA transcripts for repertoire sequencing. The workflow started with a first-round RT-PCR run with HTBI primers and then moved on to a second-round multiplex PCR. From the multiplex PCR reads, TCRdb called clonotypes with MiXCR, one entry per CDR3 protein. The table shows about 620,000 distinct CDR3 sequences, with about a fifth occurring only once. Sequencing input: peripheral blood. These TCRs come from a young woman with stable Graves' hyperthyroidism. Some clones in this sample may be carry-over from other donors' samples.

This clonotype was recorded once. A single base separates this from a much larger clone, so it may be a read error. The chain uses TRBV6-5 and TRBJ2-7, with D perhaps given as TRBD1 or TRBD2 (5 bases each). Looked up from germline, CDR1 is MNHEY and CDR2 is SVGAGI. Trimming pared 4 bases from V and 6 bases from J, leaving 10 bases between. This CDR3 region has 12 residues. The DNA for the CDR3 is TGTGCCAGCAGTTCCTCAGGGACCGAGCAGTACTTC. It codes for CASSSSGTEQYF.

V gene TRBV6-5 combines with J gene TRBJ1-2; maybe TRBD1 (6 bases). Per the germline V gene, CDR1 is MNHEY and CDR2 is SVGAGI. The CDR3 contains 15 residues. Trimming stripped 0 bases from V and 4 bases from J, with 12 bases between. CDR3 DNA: TGTGCCAGCAGTTACTCGGGCGGACAGAGCTATGGCTACACCTTC. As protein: CASSYSGGQSYGYTF.

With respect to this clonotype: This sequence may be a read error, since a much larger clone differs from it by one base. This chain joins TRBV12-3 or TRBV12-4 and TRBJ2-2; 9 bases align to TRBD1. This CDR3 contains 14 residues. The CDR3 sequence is CASREDRGPGELVF. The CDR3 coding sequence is TGTGCCAGCAGAGAGGACAGGGGACCCGGGGAGCTGGTTTTT.

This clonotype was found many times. The CDR3 here is CSARRQYGYTF. The CDR3 coding sequence is TGCAGTGCTAGAAGGCAATATGGCTACACCTTC. This chain connects TRBV20-1 to TRBJ1-2; unclear D gene. CDR1 is DFQATT and CDR2 is SNEGSKA in the germline V gene (reference sequence). The CDR3 length is 11 residues. Trimming stripped 2 bases from V and 5 bases from J, with 6 bases between.

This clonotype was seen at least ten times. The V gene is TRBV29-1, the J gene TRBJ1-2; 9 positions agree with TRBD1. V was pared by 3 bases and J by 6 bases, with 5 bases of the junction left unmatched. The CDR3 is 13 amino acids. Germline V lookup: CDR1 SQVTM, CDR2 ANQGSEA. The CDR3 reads CSVEGQGINGYTF. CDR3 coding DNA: TGCAGCGTTGAGGGACAGGGCATTAATGGCTACACCTTC.

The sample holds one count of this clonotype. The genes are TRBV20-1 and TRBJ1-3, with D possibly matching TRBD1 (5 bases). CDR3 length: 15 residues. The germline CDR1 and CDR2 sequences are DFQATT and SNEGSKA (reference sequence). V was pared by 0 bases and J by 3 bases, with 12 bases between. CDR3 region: CSAREGDPNGNTIYF. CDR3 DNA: TGCAGTGCTAGAGAGGGGGACCCTAATGGAAACACCATATATTTT.

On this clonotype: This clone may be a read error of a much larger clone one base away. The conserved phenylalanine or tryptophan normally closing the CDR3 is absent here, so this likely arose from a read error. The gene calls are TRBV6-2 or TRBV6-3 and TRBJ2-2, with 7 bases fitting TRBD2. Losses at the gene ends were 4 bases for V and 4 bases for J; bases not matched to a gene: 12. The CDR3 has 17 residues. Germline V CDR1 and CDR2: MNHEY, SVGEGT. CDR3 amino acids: CASSSLPGEGITGELFV. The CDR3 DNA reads TGTGCCAGCAGTTCCCTACCCGGGGAGGGCATCACCGGGGAGCTGTTTGTC.

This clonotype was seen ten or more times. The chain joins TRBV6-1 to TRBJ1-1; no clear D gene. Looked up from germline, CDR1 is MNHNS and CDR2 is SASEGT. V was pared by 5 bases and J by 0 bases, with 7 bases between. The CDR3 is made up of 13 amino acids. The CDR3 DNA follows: TGTGCCAGCAGTACCCTGATGAACACTGAAGCTTTCTTT. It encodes CASSTLMNTEAFF.

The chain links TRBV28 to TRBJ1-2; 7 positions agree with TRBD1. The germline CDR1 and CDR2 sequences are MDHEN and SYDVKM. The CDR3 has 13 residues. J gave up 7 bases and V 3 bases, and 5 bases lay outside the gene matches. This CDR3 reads CASSFKGAFGYTF. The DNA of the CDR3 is TGTGCCAGCAGTTTCAAGGGGGCTTTTGGCTACACCTTC.

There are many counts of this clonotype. The CDR3 loop is CASSSPGLHSETQYF. Here the CDR3 DNA reads TGTGCCAGCAGTTCACCGGGACTCCATTCGGAGACCCAGTACTTC. The rearrangement links TRBV12-3 or TRBV12-4 to TRBJ2-5; a possible D gene is TRBD2 (6 bases). The CDR3 loop spans 15 amino acids. The germline V and J ends were trimmed by 4 bases and 5 bases, with 17 bases remaining between them.

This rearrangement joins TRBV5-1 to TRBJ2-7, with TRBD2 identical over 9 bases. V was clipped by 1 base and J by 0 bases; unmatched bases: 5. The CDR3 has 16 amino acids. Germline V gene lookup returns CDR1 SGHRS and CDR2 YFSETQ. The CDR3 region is CASSLKGLADSYEQYF. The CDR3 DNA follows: TGCGCCAGCAGCTTGAAGGGACTAGCAGACTCCTACGAGCAGTACTTC.

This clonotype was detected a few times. The CDR3 loop is CASSLRGQGTSNQPQHF. The CDR3 DNA follows: TGCGCCAGCAGCTTGCGCGGACAGGGGACTAGCAATCAGCCCCAGCATTTT. V gene TRBV5-1 combines with J gene TRBJ1-5; 9 bases are a match to TRBD1. Per the germline V gene, CDR1 is SGHRS and CDR2 is YFSETQ. CDR3 length: 17 amino acids. The V segment lost 1 base and the J segment 0 bases; nucleotides outside the gene matches: 5.

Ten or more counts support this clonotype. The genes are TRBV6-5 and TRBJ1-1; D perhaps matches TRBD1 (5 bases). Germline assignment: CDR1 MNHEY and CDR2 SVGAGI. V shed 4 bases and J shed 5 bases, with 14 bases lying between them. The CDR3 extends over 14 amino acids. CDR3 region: CASSWGGERTEAFF. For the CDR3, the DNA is TGTGCCAGCAGTTGGGGGGGGGAAAGGACTGAAGCTTTCTTT.

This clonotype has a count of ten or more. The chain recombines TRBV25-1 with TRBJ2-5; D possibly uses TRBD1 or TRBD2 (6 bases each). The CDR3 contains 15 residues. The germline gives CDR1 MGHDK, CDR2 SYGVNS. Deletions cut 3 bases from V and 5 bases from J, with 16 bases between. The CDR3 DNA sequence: TGTGCCAGCAGTGAGTGGACAGCGGGCGTGGAGACCCAGTACTTC. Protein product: CASSEWTAGVETQYF.

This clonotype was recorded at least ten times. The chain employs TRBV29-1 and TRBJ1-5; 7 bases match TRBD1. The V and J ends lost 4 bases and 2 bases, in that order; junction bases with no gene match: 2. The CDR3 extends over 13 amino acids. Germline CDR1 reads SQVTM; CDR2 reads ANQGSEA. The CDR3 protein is CSVGTGRNQPQHF. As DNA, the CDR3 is TGCAGCGTTGGGACAGGTCGCAATCAGCCCCAGCATTTT.

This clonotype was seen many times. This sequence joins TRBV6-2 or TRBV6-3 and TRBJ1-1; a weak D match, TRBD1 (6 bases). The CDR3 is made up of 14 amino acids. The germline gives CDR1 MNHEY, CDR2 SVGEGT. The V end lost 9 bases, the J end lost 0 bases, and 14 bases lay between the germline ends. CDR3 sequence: CASAGQGMNTEAFF. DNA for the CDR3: TGTGCCAGTGCAGGGCAGGGGATGAACACTGAAGCTTTCTTT.

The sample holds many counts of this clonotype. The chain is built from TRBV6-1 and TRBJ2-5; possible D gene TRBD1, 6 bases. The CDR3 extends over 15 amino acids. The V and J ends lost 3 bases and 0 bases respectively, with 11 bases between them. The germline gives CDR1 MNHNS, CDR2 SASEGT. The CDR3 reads CASSDSTGNQETQYF. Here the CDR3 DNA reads TGTGCCAGCAGTGATTCCACAGGGAACCAAGAGACCCAGTACTTC.

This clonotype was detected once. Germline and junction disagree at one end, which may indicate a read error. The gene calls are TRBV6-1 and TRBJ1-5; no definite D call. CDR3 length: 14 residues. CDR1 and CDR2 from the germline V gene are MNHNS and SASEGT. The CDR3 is CASSQASNNQPQHF. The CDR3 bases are TGTGCCAGCAGTCAAGCTTCGAACAATCAGCCCCAGCATTTT.